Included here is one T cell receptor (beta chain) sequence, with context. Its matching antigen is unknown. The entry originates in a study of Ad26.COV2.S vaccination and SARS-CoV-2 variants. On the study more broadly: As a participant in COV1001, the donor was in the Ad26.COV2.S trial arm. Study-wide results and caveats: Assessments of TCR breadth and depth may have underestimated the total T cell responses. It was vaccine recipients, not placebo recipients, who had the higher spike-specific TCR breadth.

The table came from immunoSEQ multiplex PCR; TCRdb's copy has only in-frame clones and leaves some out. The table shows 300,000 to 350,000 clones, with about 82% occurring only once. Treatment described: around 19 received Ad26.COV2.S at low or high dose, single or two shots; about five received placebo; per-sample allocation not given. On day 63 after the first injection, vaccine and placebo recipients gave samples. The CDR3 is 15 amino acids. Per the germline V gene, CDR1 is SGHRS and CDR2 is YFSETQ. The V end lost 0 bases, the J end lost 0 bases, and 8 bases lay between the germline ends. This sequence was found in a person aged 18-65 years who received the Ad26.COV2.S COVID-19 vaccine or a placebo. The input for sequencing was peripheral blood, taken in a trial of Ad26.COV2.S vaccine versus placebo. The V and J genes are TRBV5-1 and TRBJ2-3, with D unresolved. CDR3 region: CASSLVSRSTDTQYF. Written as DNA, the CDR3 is TGCGCCAGCAGCTTGGTAAGCCGAAGCACAGATACGCAGTATTTT.